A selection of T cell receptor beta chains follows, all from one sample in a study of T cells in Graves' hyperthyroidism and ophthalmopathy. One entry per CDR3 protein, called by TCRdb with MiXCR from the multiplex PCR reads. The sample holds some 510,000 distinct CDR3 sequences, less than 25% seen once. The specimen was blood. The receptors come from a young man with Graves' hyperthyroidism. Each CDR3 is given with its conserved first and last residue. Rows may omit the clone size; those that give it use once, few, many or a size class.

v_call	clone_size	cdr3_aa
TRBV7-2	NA	CASSLATGNTEACF
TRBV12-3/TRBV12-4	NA	CASSLVGVDTEAFF
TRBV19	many	CASSITDRAYEQYF
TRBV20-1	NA	CSARDRLRSSYEQYF
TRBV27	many	CASSPRTGLGQPQHF
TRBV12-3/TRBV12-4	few	CASSLRGVSTDTQYF
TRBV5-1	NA	CASSDGGSSYEQYF
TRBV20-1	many	CSAAREAQPQHF
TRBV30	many	CAWSLGENQPQHF
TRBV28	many	CASSSNSGGTEAFF
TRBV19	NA	CASSLHRKNTEAFF
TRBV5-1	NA	CASRLDGRNQPQHF
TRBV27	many	CASSLGRIETQYF
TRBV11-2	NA	CASSAVGDLGAQYF
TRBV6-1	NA	CASSPAGGLWPQHF
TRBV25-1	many	CASSVQGSVNHEQYF
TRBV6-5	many	CASSYSGTGGSNQPQHF
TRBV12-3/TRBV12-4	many	CASSFRETQYF
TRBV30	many	CAWSVRASGVQETQYF
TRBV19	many	CASSIGLGQASSYEQYF
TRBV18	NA	CASSPPSGASNTGELFF
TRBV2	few	CATTPGQDLSLPLHF
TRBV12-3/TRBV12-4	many	CASSLPSNGNTIYF
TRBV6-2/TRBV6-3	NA	CASSYARHGGLMNTEAFF
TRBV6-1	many	CASSEGAAWDQPQHF
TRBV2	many	CASSTTGRGYTGELFF
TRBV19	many	CASAEGAGTNQPQHF
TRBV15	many	CATSVTTGGTQYF
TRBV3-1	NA	CASSQDSPTGMGSYEQYF
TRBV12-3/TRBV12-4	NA	CASSLANPYTEAFF
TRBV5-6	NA	CASSFGERGAYEQYF
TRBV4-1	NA	CASSQDRGSSGNTIYF
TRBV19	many	CASSIKDRAPQQHF
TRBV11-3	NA	CASSKGEGFEAFF
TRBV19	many	CASSIRSGRGNTEAFF
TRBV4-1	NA	CASSQGVLRGLHYGYTF
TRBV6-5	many	CASSYSGGGQETQYF
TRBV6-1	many	CASSPGKGRKSEAFF
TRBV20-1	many	CSARDPATLSSYEQYF
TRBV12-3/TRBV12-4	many	CASSLRDGTTEAFF
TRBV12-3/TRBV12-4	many	CASRQGTGNQPQHF
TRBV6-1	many	CASSNRGETQYF
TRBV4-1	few	CASSQVMGETQYF
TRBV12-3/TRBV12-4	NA	CASSSRTSYGYTF
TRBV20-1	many	CSARDRASSGNTIYF
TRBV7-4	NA	CASSLGTPYLAKNIQYF
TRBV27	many	CASSPALAGVETQYF
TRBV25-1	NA	CASAGQGSTEAFF
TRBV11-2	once	CASSAMGEQYF
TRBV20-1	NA	CSASQRDRGTYEQYF
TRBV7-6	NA	CASSLAPGTISYEQYF
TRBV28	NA	CASSPPLLGRRNYGYTF